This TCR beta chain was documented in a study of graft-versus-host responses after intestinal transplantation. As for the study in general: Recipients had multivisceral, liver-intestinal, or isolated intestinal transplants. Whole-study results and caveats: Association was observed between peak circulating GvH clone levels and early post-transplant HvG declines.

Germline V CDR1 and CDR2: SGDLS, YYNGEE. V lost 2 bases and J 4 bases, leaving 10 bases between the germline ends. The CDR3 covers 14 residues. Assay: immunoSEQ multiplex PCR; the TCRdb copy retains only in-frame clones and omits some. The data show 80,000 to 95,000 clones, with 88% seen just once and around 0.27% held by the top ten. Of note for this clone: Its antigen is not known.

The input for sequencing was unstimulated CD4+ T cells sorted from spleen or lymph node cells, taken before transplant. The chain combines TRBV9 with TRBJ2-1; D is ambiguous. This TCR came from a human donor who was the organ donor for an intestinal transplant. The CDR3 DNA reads TGTGCCAGCAGCGTGGATCGACTTTACAATGAGCAGTTCTTC. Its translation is CASSVDRLYNEQFF.